This is a list of T cell receptor beta chains from one sample in a study of T cells expressing NK-cell markers. TCRdb reprocessed the 5' RACE reads and keeps a single row for each CDR3 protein, giving no DNA. The table lists roughly 180,000 distinct CDR3 sequences, with around 20% in the top ten. Sample: blood T cells: a sorted CD56 or NKG2C T cell subset, CD4+ or CD8+ T cells, or bulk PBMC T cells (not recorded which). All receptors come from a man aged 18 to 69 in good health. Each CDR3 is given with its conserved first and last residue.

V gene,CDR3 length,J gene,CDR3 protein
TRBV27,14,TRBJ1-1,CASSLHREGTEAFF
TRBV7-8,16,TRBJ1-5,CASSLASGGGNQPQHF
TRBV29-1,13,TRBJ2-7,CSVRGQLTYEQYF
TRBV29-1,13,TRBJ1-5,CSVEGPDNQPQHF
TRBV20-1,16,TRBJ1-1,CSAITGWTVLNTEAFF
TRBV5-6,14,TRBJ2-7,CASSFWDNPYEQYF
TRBV5-6,12,TRBJ2-1,CASSFTYNEQFF
TRBV9,17,TRBJ2-3,CASSSDTGQAITDTQYF
TRBV7-8,15,TRBJ2-7,CASSLSGGHSYEQYF
TRBV29-1,13,TRBJ1-2,CSVEGSSIYGYTF
TRBV11-2,13,TRBJ1-3,CASSLDPRNTIYF
TRBV18,16,TRBJ2-1,CASSSTGGAGYNEQFF
TRBV2,13,TRBJ2-3,CASSAWQTDTQYF
TRBV4-1,16,TRBJ2-2,CASSQAPDSGTGELFF
TRBV5-1,16,TRBJ1-1,CASSSQQGPADTEAFF
TRBV5-4,14,TRBJ2-5,CASSSGGGGETQYF
TRBV9,18,TRBJ1-2,CASSVALSGEGAINGYTF
TRBV19,16,TRBJ2-7,CASTAPGTGGNYEQYF
TRBV20-1,13,TRBJ1-5,CSATDYNNQPQHF
TRBV10-2,14,TRBJ2-1,CASRPRLDYNEQFF
TRBV24-1,13,TRBJ2-7,CATNSGTGTPQYF
TRBV7-9,14,TRBJ1-2,CASSSDGLNYGYTF
TRBV3-1,15,TRBJ2-5,CASSRLTDRQETQYF
TRBV19,14,TRBJ1-4,CASTGWGTNEKLFF
TRBV5-1,15,TRBJ2-1,CASSLGGGSYNEQFF
TRBV7-4,14,TRBJ1-2,CASSIQQTNYGYTF
TRBV20-1,15,TRBJ1-5,CSARDNRGHTQPQHF
TRBV7-9,14,TRBJ2-7,CASSFQTKSYEQYF
TRBV11-2,18,TRBJ2-3,CASSLGLLGASGTDTQYF
TRBV25-1,15,TRBJ2-1,CASALGWTETNEQFF
TRBV4-1,15,TRBJ1-2,CASSQDRSILYGYTF
TRBV13,15,TRBJ2-7,CASSGRDLKNYEQYF
TRBV7-2,12,TRBJ1-1,CASTDMNTEAFF
TRBV6-5,15,TRBJ1-1,CASSSPWTGVTEAFF
TRBV5-6,13,TRBJ1-1,CASSPGGRTEAFF
TRBV5-8,16,TRBJ2-1,CASSIPAGPSYNEQFF
TRBV4-1,16,TRBJ2-3,CASSSRILAGSDTQYF
TRBV27,14,TRBJ2-7,CASSLYTGSYEQYF
TRBV5-1,16,TRBJ2-3,CASSLDRGGPVNTQYF
TRBV6-1,15,TRBJ2-2,CASMVGLHQTGELFF
TRBV12-3/TRBV12-4,14,TRBJ2-3,CASSSMGLEDTQYF
TRBV5-1,14,TRBJ1-2,CASSLGQGAEGYTF
TRBV20-1,15,TRBJ2-1,CSASSGGESYNEQFF
TRBV20-1,12,TRBJ1-6,CSATSYNSPLHF
TRBV24-1,15,TRBJ2-3,CATRASGGTTDTQYF
TRBV13,16,TRBJ2-3,CASSRPTSEEADTQYF
TRBV7-6,15,TRBJ1-3,CASREQGSSGNTIYF
TRBV7-8,14,TRBJ2-7,CASSLVRDSVEGYF
TRBV24-1,15,TRBJ2-3,CATSAGTATADTQYF
TRBV28,12,TRBJ1-1,CASSSGNTEAFF